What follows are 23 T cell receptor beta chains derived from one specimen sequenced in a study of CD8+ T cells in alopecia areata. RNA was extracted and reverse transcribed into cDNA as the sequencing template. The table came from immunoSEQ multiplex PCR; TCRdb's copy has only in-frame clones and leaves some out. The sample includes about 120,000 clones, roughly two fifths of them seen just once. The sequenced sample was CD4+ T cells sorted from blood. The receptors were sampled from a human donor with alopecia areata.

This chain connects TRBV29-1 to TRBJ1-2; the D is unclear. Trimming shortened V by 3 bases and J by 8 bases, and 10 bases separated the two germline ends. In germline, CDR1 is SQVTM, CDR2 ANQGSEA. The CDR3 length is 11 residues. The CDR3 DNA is TGCAGCGTTGACCCCACGCTGGGCTACACCTTC. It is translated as CSVDPTLGYTF.

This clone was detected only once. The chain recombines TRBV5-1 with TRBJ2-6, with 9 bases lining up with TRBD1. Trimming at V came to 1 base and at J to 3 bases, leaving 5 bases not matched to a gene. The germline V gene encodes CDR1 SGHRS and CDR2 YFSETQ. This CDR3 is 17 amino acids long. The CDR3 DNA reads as TGCGCCAGCAGCTTGCGGAGGACAGGGGATGGGGCCAACGTCCTGACTTTC. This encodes CASSLRRTGDGANVLTF. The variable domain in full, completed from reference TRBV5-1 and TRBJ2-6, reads KAGVTQTPRYLIKTRGQQVTLSCSPISGHRSVSWYQQTPGQGLQFLFEYFSETQRNKGNFPGRFSGRQFSNSRSEMNVSTLELGDSALYLCASSLRRTGDGANVLTFGAGSRLTVL.

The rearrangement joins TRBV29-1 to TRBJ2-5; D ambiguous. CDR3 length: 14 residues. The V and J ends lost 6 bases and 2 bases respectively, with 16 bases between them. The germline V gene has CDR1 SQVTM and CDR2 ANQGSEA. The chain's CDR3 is CSVMSRDIQETQYF. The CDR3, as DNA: TGCAGCGTAATGTCGCGAGATATTCAAGAGACCCAGTACTTC.

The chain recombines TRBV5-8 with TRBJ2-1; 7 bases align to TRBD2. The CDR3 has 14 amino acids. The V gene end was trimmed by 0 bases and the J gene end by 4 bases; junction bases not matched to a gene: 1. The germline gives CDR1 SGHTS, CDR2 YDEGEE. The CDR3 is CASSLAGLYNEQFF. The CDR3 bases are TGTGCCAGCAGCTTGGCGGGACTATACAATGAGCAGTTCTTC.

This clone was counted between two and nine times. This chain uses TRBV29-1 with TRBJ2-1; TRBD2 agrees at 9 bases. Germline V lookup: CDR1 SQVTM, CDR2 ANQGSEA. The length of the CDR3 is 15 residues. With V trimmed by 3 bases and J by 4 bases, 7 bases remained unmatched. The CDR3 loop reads CSVEEGGGAYNEQFF. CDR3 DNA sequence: TGCAGCGTTGAGGAGGGCGGGGGGGCATACAATGAGCAGTTCTTC.

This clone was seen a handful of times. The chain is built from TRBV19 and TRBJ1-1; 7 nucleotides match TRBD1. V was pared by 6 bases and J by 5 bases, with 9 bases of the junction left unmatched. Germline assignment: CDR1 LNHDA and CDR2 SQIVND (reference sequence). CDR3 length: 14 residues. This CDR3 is CASSTGESGTEAFF. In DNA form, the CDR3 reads TGTGCCAGTAGCACAGGGGAAAGTGGTACTGAAGCTTTCTTT. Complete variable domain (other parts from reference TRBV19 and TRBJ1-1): DGGITQSPKYLFRKEGQNVTLSCEQNLNHDAMYWYRQDPGQGLRLIYYSQIVNDFQKGDIAEGYSVSREKKESFPLTVTSAQKNPTAFYLCASSTGESGTEAFFGQGTRLTVV.

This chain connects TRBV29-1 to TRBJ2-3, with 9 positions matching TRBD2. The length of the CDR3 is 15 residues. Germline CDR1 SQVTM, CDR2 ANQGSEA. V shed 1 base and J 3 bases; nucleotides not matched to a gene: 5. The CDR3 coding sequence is TGCAGCGTTGAAGCGCGGGGGGGATGGACAGATACGCAGTATTTT. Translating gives CSVEARGGWTDTQYF.

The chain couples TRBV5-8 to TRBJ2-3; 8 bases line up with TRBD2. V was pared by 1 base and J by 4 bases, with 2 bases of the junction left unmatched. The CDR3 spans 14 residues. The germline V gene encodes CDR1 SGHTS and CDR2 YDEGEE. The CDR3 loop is CASSLREGADTQYF. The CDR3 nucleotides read TGTGCCAGCAGCTTGCGGGAGGGGGCAGATACGCAGTATTTT.

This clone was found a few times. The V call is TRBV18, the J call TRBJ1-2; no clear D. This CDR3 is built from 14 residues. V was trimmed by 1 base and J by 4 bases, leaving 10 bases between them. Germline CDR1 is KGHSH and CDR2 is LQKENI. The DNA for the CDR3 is TGTGCCAGCTCACCACAGGATTTGGGCTATGGCTACACCTTC. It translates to CASSPQDLGYGYTF.

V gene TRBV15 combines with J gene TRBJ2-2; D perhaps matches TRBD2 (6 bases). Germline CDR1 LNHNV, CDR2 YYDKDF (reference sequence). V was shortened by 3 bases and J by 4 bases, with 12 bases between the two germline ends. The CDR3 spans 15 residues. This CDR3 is CATSSEGLLTGELFF. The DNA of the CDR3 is TGTGCCACCAGCAGTGAGGGACTCCTCACCGGGGAGCTGTTTTTT.

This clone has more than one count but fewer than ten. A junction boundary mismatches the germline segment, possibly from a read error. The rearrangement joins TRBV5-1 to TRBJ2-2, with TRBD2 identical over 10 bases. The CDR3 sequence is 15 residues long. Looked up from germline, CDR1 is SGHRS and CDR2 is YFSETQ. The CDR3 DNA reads TGCGCCAGCAGCTGGGGACTAGCGAACAACGGGGAGCTGTTTTTT. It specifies CASSWGLANNGELFF.

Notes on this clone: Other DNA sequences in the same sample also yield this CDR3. The CDR3 DNA reads TGTGCCAGCAGCTTAAGCACTCTGGAGACCCAGTACTTC. This translates into CASSLSTLETQYF. V is TRBV7-2 and J is TRBJ2-5, with D uncertain. Trimming pared 2 bases from V and 5 bases from J, leaving 9 bases between. CDR3 size: 13 residues. Per germline, CDR1 SGHTA and CDR2 FQGNSA.

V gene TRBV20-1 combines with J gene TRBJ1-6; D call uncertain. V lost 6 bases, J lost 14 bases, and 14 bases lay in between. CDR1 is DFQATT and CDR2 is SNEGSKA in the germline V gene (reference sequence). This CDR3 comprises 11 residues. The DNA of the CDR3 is TGCAGTGCGCAGTCCAGTGTCACCCTCCACTTT. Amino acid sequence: CSAQSSVTLHF.

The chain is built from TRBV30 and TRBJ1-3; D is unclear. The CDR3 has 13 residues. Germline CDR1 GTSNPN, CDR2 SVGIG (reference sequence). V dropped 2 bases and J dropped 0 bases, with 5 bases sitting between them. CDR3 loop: CAWSRSSGNTIYF. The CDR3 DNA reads TGTGCCTGGAGTCGTTCCTCTGGAAACACCATATATTTT. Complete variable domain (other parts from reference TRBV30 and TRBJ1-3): SQTIHQWPATLVQPVGSPLSLECTVEGTSNPNLYWYRQAAGRGLQLLFYSVGIGQISSEVPQNLSASRPQDRQFILSSKKLLLSDSGFYLCAWSRSSGNTIYFGEGSWLTVV.

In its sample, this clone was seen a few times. Here the CDR3 DNA reads TGCGCCAGCAGCTTTTCCTCTGGGGCCAACGTCCTGACTTTC. Amino acid sequence: CASSFSSGANVLTF. J is TRBJ2-6 and V is TRBV5-1; D is undetermined. The CDR3 runs to 14 residues. V lost 2 bases and J 0 bases, leaving 3 bases between the germline ends. CDR1 is SGHRS and CDR2 is YFSETQ in the germline V gene.

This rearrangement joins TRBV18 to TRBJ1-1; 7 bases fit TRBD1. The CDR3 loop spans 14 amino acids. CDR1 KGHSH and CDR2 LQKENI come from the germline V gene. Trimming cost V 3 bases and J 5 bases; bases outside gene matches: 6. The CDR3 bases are TGTGCCAGCTCACCTCGACAGGGAAGTACTGAAGCTTTCTTT. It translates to CASSPRQGSTEAFF.

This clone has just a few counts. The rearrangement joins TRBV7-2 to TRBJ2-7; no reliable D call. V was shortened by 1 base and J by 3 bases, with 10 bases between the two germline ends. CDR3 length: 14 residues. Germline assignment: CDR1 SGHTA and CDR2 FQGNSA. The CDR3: CASSLGLGRYEQYF. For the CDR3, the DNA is TGTGCCAGCAGCTTAGGTTTGGGTCGCTACGAGCAGTACTTC.

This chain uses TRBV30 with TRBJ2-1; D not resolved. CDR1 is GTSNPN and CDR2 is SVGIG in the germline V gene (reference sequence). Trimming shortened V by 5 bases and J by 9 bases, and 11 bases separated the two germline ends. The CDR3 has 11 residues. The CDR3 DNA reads TGTGCCTGGGACCGATGGCGTGAGCAGTTCTTC. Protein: CAWDRWREQFF.

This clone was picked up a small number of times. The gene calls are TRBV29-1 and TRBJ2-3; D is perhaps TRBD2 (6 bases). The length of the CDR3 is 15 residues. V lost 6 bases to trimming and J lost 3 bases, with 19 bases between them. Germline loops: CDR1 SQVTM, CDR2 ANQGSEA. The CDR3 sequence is CSVSLFGGYTDTQYF. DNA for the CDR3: TGCAGCGTGTCACTATTCGGAGGGTATACAGATACGCAGTATTTT.

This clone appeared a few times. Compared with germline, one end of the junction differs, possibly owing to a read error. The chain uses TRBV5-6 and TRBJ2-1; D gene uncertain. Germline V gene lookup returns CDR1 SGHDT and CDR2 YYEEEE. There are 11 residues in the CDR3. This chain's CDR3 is CASSSYSGVIF. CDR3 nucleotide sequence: TGTGCCAGCAGCTCATATTCCGGCGTGATCTTC. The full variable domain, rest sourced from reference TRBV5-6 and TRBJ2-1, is DAGVTQSPTHLIKTRGQQVTLRCSPKSGHDTVSWYQQALGQGPQFIFQYYEEEERQRGNFPDRFSGHQFPNYSSELNVNALLLGDSALYLCASSSYSGVIFGPGTRLTVL.

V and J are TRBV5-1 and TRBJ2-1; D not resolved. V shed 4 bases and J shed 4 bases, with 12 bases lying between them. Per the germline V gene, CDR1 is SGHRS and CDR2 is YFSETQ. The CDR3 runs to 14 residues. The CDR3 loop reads CASSLQGPYNEQFF. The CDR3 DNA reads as TGCGCCAGCAGCCTGCAAGGACCGTACAATGAGCAGTTCTTC.

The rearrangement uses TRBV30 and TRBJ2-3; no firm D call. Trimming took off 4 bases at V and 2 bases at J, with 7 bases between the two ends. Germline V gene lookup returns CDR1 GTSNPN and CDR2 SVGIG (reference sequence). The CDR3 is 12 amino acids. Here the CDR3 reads CAWTRITDTQYF. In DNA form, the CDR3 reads TGTGCCTGGACTCGGATCACAGATACGCAGTATTTT.

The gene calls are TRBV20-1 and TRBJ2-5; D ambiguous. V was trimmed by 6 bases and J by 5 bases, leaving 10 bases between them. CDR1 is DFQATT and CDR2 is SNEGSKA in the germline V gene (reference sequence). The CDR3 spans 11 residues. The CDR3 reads CSASNRETQYF. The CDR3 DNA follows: TGCAGTGCCTCGAACCGGGAGACCCAGTACTTC.